Listed below are T cell receptor beta chains from one sample, sequenced in a study of shared clonotypes between healthy human individuals. The protocol was immunoSEQ multiplex PCR, while the TCRdb copy is restricted to in-frame clones and leaves out a portion. The sample has about 340,000 clones, around 79% seen once. The sample comprised memory CD4+ T cells sorted from blood. Every receptor here comes from a man in his thirties or forties in good health. CDR3s include the opening cysteine and the closing phenylalanine or tryptophan. D genes are given only for firm matches. Not every row has a clone size; where given, it reads once, few, many or a size class.

J gene	V gene	D gene	clone size	CDR3 protein	CDR3 DNA
TRBJ1-2	TRBV29-1	-	-	CSVGGSTLIGGYTF	TGCAGCGTGGGGGGGAGTACCTTAATCGGTGGCTACACCTTC
TRBJ1-4	TRBV29-1	TRBD1	-	CSVNQGARGEKLFF	TGCAGCGTGAACCAGGGGGCGCGTGGTGAAAAACTGTTTTTT
TRBJ1-1	TRBV4-1	-	few	CASSQAGPRGAFF	TGCGCCAGCAGCCAAGCCGGACCCAGGGGAGCTTTCTTT
TRBJ2-1	TRBV9	TRBD1	-	CASSVGGTGESEQFF	TGTGCCAGCAGCGTAGGCGGGACAGGGGAGAGTGAGCAGTTCTTC
TRBJ2-1	TRBV6-1	TRBD2	once	CASRRLAGVGEQFF	TGTGCCAGCAGGCGACTAGCGGGAGTGGGGGAGCAGTTCTTC
TRBJ2-3	TRBV2	TRBD2	-	CASSPYVLAGEDTQYF	TGTGCCAGCAGTCCCTATGTACTAGCGGGAGAAGATACGCAGTATTTT
TRBJ2-7	TRBV19	-	few	CASSIDPSSGEQYF	TGTGCCAGTAGTATAGATCCTTCATCGGGCGAGCAGTACTTC
TRBJ1-2	TRBV5-1	-	few	CASSRGYGSVMDGYTF	TGCGCCAGCAGCCGAGGGTACGGAAGTGTGATGGACGGCTACACCTTC
TRBJ2-3	TRBV19	TRBD1	-	CASRIDRGDTQYF	TGTGCCAGTAGAATTGACAGGGGAGATACGCAGTATTTT
TRBJ2-7	TRBV28	-	-	CASSRALPGLEAYEQYF	TGTGCCAGCAGCCGGGCCCTTCCGGGACTGGAGGCCTACGAGCAGTACTTC
TRBJ1-5	TRBV28	-	-	CASSRNQPQHF	TGTGCCAGCAGTCGCAATCAGCCCCAGCATTTT
TRBJ2-2	TRBV19	-	medium-sized	CASSREPYYGELFF	TGTGCCAGTAGTAGGGAACCCTACTACGGGGAGCTGTTTTTT
TRBJ2-7	TRBV28	TRBD2	-	CASSGTSGTREQYF	TGTGCCAGCAGTGGGACTAGCGGGACAAGGGAGCAGTACTTC
TRBJ1-2	TRBV5-4	TRBD1	-	CASTLGGQGYGYTF	TGTGCCAGCACCCTCGGGGGACAGGGATATGGCTACACCTTC
TRBJ2-2	TRBV6-5	-	-	CASSYMVTGELFF	TGTGCCAGCAGTTACATGGTTACCGGGGAGCTGTTTTTT
TRBJ2-6	TRBV7-9	TRBD1	-	CASSPTGGSFGANVLTF	TGTGCCAGCAGCCCGACAGGGGGTAGCTTTGGGGCCAACGTCCTGACTTTC
TRBJ2-3	TRBV7-6	-	-	CASSASTDTQYF	TGTGCCAGCAGCGCCAGCACAGATACGCAGTATTTT
TRBJ1-2	TRBV11-2	-	-	CASSLRDGVTLTF	TGTGCCAGCAGCCTCCGGGACGGGGTCACTCTCACCTTC
TRBJ2-3	TRBV6-5	-	-	CASSYLATSTDTQYF	TGTGCCAGCAGTTATTTAGCCACCAGCACAGATACGCAGTATTTT
TRBJ1-1	TRBV6-1	TRBD1	few	CASIMTGMNTEAFF	TGTGCCAGCATCATGACAGGGATGAACACTGAAGCTTTCTTT
TRBJ2-7	TRBV7-9	TRBD2	-	CASSSGTRIFSW	TGTGCCAGCAGCTCCGGGACTAGGATATTTTCATGG
TRBJ1-5	TRBV18	-	-	CASSPSSGLNQPQHF	TGTGCCAGCTCACCTTCATCTGGGTTGAATCAGCCCCAGCATTTT
TRBJ2-1	TRBV7-2	-	-	CASSLQGLRNEQFF	TGTGCCAGCAGCTTACAGGGATTGCGCAATGAGCAGTTCTTC
TRBJ2-3	TRBV18	-	-	CASSKSIPDTQYF	TGTGCCAGCTCAAAGTCCATTCCGGATACGCAGTATTTT
TRBJ2-5	TRBV11-3	-	-	CASSSGQGGEETQYF	TGTGCCAGCAGCTCCGGTCAGGGGGGAGAAGAGACCCAGTACTTC
TRBJ2-3	TRBV6-1	-	-	CASSEFGQGPGTQYF	TGTGCCAGCAGTGAATTCGGGCAGGGGCCAGGTACGCAGTATTTT
TRBJ2-5	TRBV14	-	few	CASSQGGGGAGETQYF	TGTGCCAGCAGCCAAGGAGGTGGGGGCGCGGGAGAGACCCAGTACTTC
TRBJ2-2	TRBV11-2	-	-	CASSLFRGANTGELFF	TGTGCCAGCAGCTTATTCAGGGGCGCGAACACCGGGGAGCTGTTTTTT
TRBJ2-5	TRBV6-5	-	-	CASSIQTTQETQYF	TGTGCCAGCAGTATACAAACCACCCAAGAGACCCAGTACTTC
TRBJ2-5	TRBV4-3	-	-	CASSQEAEGGRGETQYF	TGCGCCAGCAGCCAAGAGGCGGAGGGGGGGAGGGGAGAGACCCAGTACTTC
TRBJ2-7	TRBV7-6	-	few	CASSLGLNYEQYF	TGTGCCAGCAGCTTAGGACTCAACTACGAGCAGTACTTC
TRBJ2-7	TRBV5-1	-	-	CASSLIGQSLEQYF	TGCGCCAGCAGCTTGATTGGGCAGAGCCTTGAGCAGTACTTC
TRBJ2-3	TRBV9	TRBD2	-	CASSVSGRTTDTQYF	TGTGCCAGCAGCGTTAGCGGGAGAACGACAGATACGCAGTATTTT
TRBJ2-7	TRBV9	-	-	CASSAVPGHYEQYF	TGTGCCAGCAGCGCCGTACCTGGACACTACGAGCAGTACTTC
TRBJ2-3	TRBV27	-	few	CASSRANTDTQYF	TGTGCCAGCAGTCGCGCAAACACAGATACGCAGTATTTT
TRBJ2-7	TRBV5-1	-	-	CASSPEPYEQYF	TGCGCCAGCAGCCCGGAGCCCTACGAGCAGTACTTC
TRBJ2-7	TRBV28	-	few	CASSHYVFYEQYF	TGTGCCAGCAGTCACTACGTCTTCTACGAGCAGTACTTC
TRBJ1-2	TRBV25-1	-	few	CASREANYGYTF	TGTGCCAGCAGGGAAGCTAACTATGGCTACACCTTC
TRBJ2-7	TRBV10-1	-	-	CASSRDTRADEQYF	TGCGCCAGCAGCCGGGACACCCGGGCTGACGAGCAGTACTTC
TRBJ1-1	TRBV6-1	TRBD1	-	CASSGTGQMNTEAFF	TGTGCCAGCAGTGGAACGGGACAGATGAACACTGAAGCTTTCTTT
TRBJ2-1	TRBV15	TRBD2	-	CATSTDPGGRVSNEQFF	TGTGCCACCAGCACTGACCCGGGAGGGAGGGTGTCCAATGAGCAGTTCTTC